This T cell receptor (beta chain) was found in a study of OX40 agonist ivuxolimab in advanced cancers. Profiling relied on immunoSEQ multiplex PCR, and the TCRdb table lists in-frame clones only, not all of them. The top ten hold 0.35% of the sample, which has tens of thousands of clones, roughly 87% seen once. The length of the CDR3 is 16 residues. Germline V lookup: CDR1 SNHLY, CDR2 FYNNEI. J gave up 1 base and V 5 bases, and 10 bases lay outside the gene matches. This receptor was taken from an adult with an advanced solid tumor such as melanoma, head and neck, liver or kidney cancer. This chain uses TRBV2 with TRBJ2-5; 7 nucleotides align to TRBD1. The input for sequencing was CD4+ or CD8+ T cells sorted from blood, taken in a trial of the OX40 agonist ivuxolimab. The CDR3, as DNA: TGTGCCAGCAGTCCTACTTCGACAGGGCGCCAAGAGACCCAGTACTTC. It is translated as CASSPTSTGRQETQYF.